The rows below give T cell receptor beta chains drawn from one sample of a study of Graves' ophthalmopathy and Graves' hyperthyroidism. Via MiXCR, TCRdb re-called the multiplex PCR reads, giving one row per CDR3 protein. This sample has 500,000 to 800,000 distinct CDR3 sequences, with about two fifths found just once. Sample: peripheral blood. These receptors were collected from an adult man with Graves' ophthalmopathy. CDR3s include the opening cysteine and the closing phenylalanine or tryptophan. D genes are given only for firm matches. Expanded clones are given a class, and other clones once, few, many or no size at all.

cdr3_aa cdr3_nt d_call j_call clone_size v_call
CATSSYRVPDQETQYF TGTGCCACCAGCAGCTACAGGGTACCAGACCAAGAGACCCAGTACTTC - TRBJ2-5 - TRBV15
CASSEGSSDTGELFF TGTGCCAGCAGTGAAGGATCTAGCGACACCGGGGAGCTGTTTTTT - TRBJ2-2 many TRBV6-1
CSARDEGTEAFF TGCAGTGCTAGAGATGAGGGTACTGAAGCTTTCTTT - TRBJ1-1 - TRBV20-1
CASSLGWGGISGNTIYF TGTGCCAGCAGCTTGGGGTGGGGAGGAATCTCTGGAAACACCATATATTTT - TRBJ1-3 few TRBV5-6
CSARGETGVGYNSPLHF TGCAGTGCTAGAGGGGAGACAGGGGTGGGATATAATTCACCCCTCCACTTT TRBD1 TRBJ1-6 - TRBV20-1
CASRPPPSYNSPLHF TGTGCCAGCAGACCTCCACCCAGCTATAATTCACCCCTCCACTTT - TRBJ1-6 few TRBV10-3
CARDSQETQYF TGTGCCCGGGACAGCCAAGAGACCCAGTACTTC TRBD1 TRBJ2-5 - TRBV2
CASSLVRGKTSSYEQYF TGTGCCAGCAGCTTGGTTCGGGGGAAAACGAGCTCCTACGAGCAGTACTTC - TRBJ2-7 - TRBV5-6
CASNLLGQGNGGYTF TGTGCCAGTAACCTCCTGGGACAGGGGAACGGTGGCTACACCTTC TRBD1 TRBJ1-2 - TRBV19
CASSQAGGAFYGYTF TGTGCCAGCAGCCAAGCGGGGGGCGCGTTCTATGGCTACACCTTC - TRBJ1-2 few TRBV3-1
CSVTSGRDGDYEQYF TGCAGCGTCACTAGCGGACGGGACGGGGACTACGAGCAGTACTTC TRBD2 TRBJ2-7 - TRBV29-1
CASSYRGREEKLFF TGTGCCAGCAGCTACAGGGGGCGTGAGGAAAAACTGTTTTTT TRBD1 TRBJ1-4 - TRBV6-2/TRBV6-3